The clone carrying this T cell receptor (beta chain) was picked up a small number of times. TCRdb recomputed calls from the 5' RACE reads with MiXCR, one row per CDR3 protein. The sample has about 54,000 distinct CDR3 sequences, roughly a sixth seen once. What was sequenced was naive CD4+ T cells sorted from blood. Subset noted: naive CD4+ T cells, CD4+CD45RA+CD25-. The clonotype comes from a female donor with breast cancer.

CDR3 loop: CASRPLRGTEAFF. CDR3 sequence (DNA): TGCGCCAGCAGGCCGCTTAGGGGGACTGAAGCTTTCTTT. This chain connects TRBV5-1 to TRBJ1-1; tentatively, D is TRBD1 (6 bases). CDR1 and CDR2 from the germline V gene are SGHRS and YFSETQ. Trimming shortened V by 5 bases and J by 5 bases, and 13 bases separated the two germline ends. This CDR3 spans 13 amino acids.